Included here is one T cell receptor beta chain sequence, with context. It has no known antigen specificity. There are no base qualities to consult, and no much larger clone falls within one base. The record originates from a study of OX40 agonist ivuxolimab in advanced cancers. For the study in its entirety: Ivuxolimab, which targeted the costimulatory receptor OX40 (CD134), was an agonistic, fully human IgG2 monoclonal antibody. The point of sequencing TCRbeta in the periphery was to test whether ivuxolimab changed TCR sequence diversity and drove clonal T-cell expansion. Of the roughly 51 dose-escalation patients, hepatocellular carcinoma was present in about 20, melanoma in approximately 15, renal cell carcinoma in 9 and head and neck cancer in 9. Patients were allowed to have had prior anti-PD-1, anti-PD-L1 or anti-CTLA-4 therapy, and approximately 41% of the dose-escalation patients had previously received checkpoint inhibitors. Partial responses were achieved by three dose-escalation patients, of whom one had hepatocellular carcinoma and two had cutaneous melanoma. The dose-escalation cohort was 82.7% male with a mean age of about 54 years, ranging from roughly 20 to 80. Intravenous ivuxolimab was administered to patients every 2 weeks at six dose levels: 0.01, 0.1, 0.3, 1.5, 3 and 10 mg/kg. The paper describes the monotherapy dose-escalation part (N = 52 patients) of the phase I trial of ivuxolimab. Results and caveats for the whole study, not just this receptor: In partial responders in the 0.1-3.0 mg/kg groups, normalized peripheral clonal expansion was found to be among the lowest, especially among CD8+ T cells. At doses of 0.1 to 3.0 mg/kg, clonal expansion of both CD4+ and CD8+ blood T cells was observed from baseline to week 6. The antigen specificity of the clonally expanded peripheral T cells was not determined. After ivuxolimab, expanded clones were on average more numerous among CD8+ T cells than among CD4+ T cells. Low levels of normalized T-cell clonal expansion were also seen in some patients who did not respond.

V loses 5 bases of germline sequence and J loses 6 bases, and the interval between the two ends is 13 bases. As encoded in the germline V gene (reference sequence), CDR1 is LNHDA while CDR2 is SQIVND. CDR3 length: 13 amino acids, cysteine to phenylalanine. The sequence is cut down to CDR3 DNA, 39 bases in frame from base 1. The trial excluded patients who had a history of autoimmune disease or who were on systemic immunosuppression. Peripheral blood for TCR sequencing was collected from all dose cohorts at baseline, on cycle 4 day 1, and on cycle 7 day 1. Samples came from an open-label, multicenter, first-in-human phase I dose-escalation trial of ivuxolimab. The trial enrolled adults with locally advanced or metastatic head and neck squamous cell, hepatocellular, melanoma or renal cell carcinoma. Before TCR sequencing, CD4+ T cells and CD8+ T cells from peripheral blood were sorted into separate populations.

To sequence the TCRbeta CDR3 region, genomic DNA was isolated from the sorted cells. The immunoSEQ Assay was used for sequencing of TCRbeta CDR3 regions. This immuneACCESS table, as held by TCRdb, lists in-frame sequences with V and J called but not all clones. Of the missing ones, under half trace to an unresolved V gene in checked studies; the others have no known cause. Recorded for this sample are more than 85,000 clones; 90% of them occurred a single time. Of the sample, under 0.4% is held by the ten largest clones. This clonotype was sampled from an adult with an advanced solid tumor such as melanoma, head and neck, liver or kidney cancer. Sequencing was performed on CD4+ or CD8+ T cells sorted from blood, taken in a trial of the OX40 agonist ivuxolimab. Recombination linked TRBV19 to TRBJ1-1, with the D segment identity uncertain. The CDR3 in this case is CASSPTTAAEAFF. The nucleotide sequence is given as TGTGCCAGTAGTCCAACAACAGCCGCTGAAGCTTTCTTT.